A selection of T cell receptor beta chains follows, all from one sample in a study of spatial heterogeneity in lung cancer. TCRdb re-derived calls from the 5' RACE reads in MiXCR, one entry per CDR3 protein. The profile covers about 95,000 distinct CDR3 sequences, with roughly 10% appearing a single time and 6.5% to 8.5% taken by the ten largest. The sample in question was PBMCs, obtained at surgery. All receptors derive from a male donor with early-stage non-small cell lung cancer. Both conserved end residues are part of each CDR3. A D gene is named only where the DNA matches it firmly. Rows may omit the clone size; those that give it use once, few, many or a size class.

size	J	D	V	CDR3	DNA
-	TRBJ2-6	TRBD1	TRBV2	CASTRTGDRSGANVLTF	TGTGCCAGCACCCGGACAGGGGATCGCTCTGGGGCCAACGTCCTGACTTTC
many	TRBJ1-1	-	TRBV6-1	CASSEALPIRAEAFF	TGTGCCAGCAGTGAAGCGCTTCCCATCCGAGCTGAAGCTTTCTTT
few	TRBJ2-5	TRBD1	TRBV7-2	CASSPGTVGETQYF	TGTGCCAGCAGCCCAGGGACAGTGGGAGAGACCCAGTACTTC
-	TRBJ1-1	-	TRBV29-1	CSVEGARNTEAFF	TGCAGCGTTGAAGGGGCCAGGAACACTGAAGCTTTCTTT
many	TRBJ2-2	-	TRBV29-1	CSVGVAAGELFF	TGCAGCGTTGGAGTAGCGGCCGGGGAGCTGTTTTTT
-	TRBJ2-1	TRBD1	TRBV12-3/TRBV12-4	CASSGQGRRGYNEQFF	TGTGCCAGCAGTGGACAGGGTCGCAGGGGCTACAATGAGCAGTTCTTC
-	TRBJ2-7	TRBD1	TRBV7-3	CASSPRTGRSQYF	TGTGCCAGCAGCCCCAGGACAGGGAGGAGTCAGTACTTC
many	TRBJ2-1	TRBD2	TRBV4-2	CASSRGGTSGDNEQFF	TGTGCCAGCAGCCGAGGGGGAACTAGCGGTGACAATGAGCAGTTCTTC
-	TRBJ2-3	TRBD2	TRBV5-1	CASSSGTRSTDTQYF	TGCGCCAGCAGCTCCGGGACTAGGAGCACAGATACGCAGTATTTT
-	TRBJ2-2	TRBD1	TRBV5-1	CASRQDRDTGELFF	TGCGCCAGCAGGCAAGACAGGGACACCGGGGAGCTGTTTTTT
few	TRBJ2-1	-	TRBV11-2	CASSLDGRVSYNEQFF	TGTGCCAGCAGCTTAGATGGCAGGGTATCCTACAATGAGCAGTTCTTC
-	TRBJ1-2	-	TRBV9	CASSVNYGYTF	TGTGCCAGCAGCGTCAACTATGGCTACACCTTC
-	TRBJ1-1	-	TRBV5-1	CASSLERGTEAFF	TGCGCCAGCAGCTTGGAGAGGGGAACTGAAGCTTTCTTT
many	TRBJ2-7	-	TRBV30	CAWSEGGFSSYEQYF	TGTGCCTGGTCCGAAGGGGGATTCAGCTCCTACGAGCAGTACTTC
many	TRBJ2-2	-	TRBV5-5	CASSPYFWGTGELFF	TGTGCCAGCAGCCCGTACTTTTGGGGAACCGGGGAGCTGTTTTTT
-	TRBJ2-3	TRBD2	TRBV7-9	CASSRSGGGTDTQYF	TGTGCCAGCAGCCGTAGCGGGGGAGGAACAGATACGCAGTATTTT
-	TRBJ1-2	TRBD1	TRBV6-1	CASSKGGVDYGYTF	TGTGCCAGCAGCAAAGGGGGCGTGGACTATGGCTACACCTTC
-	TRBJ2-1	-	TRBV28	CASSLWGGQYNEQFF	TGTGCCAGCAGTTTATGGGGCGGGCAGTACAATGAGCAGTTCTTC
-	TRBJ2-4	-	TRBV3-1	CASSPWTISDGNKNIQYF	TGTGCCAGCAGCCCTTGGACAATTTCCGATGGGAACAAAAACATTCAGTACTTC
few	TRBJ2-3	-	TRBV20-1	CSARPPKASGRGTDTQYF	TGCAGTGCTAGACCCCCTAAGGCGAGCGGGCGAGGCACAGATACGCAGTATTTT
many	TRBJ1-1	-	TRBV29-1	CSVARVENTEAFF	TGCAGCGTTGCGAGGGTCGAGAACACTGAAGCTTTCTTT
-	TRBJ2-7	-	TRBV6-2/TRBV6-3	CASSLGVEQYF	TGTGCCAGCAGCCTAGGGGTCGAGCAGTACTTC
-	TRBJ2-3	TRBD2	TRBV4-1	CASSEETFGTSRISTDTQYF	TGCGCCAGCAGCGAAGAGACGTTCGGGACTAGCCGCATAAGCACAGATACGCAGTATTTT
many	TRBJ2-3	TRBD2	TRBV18	CASSGLALDTQYF	TGTGCCAGCTCGGGACTAGCGCTAGATACGCAGTATTTT
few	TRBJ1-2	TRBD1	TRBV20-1	CSARETGGPFNYGYTF	TGCAGTGCTAGAGAGACAGGGGGGCCCTTTAACTATGGCTACACCTTC
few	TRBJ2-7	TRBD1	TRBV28	CAGAGTGGEQYF	TGTGCCGGGGCCGGGACAGGGGGCGAGCAGTACTTC
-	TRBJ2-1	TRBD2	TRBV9	CASSGRGASGYNEQFF	TGTGCCAGCAGCGGTCGTGGGGCTAGCGGTTACAATGAGCAGTTCTTC
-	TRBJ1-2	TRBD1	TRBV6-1	CASSDGTVYGYTF	TGTGCCAGCAGTGACGGGACAGTCTATGGCTACACCTTC
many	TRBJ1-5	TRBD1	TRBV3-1	CASSQGDRARNQPQHF	TGTGCCAGCAGCCAAGGGGACAGGGCTCGGAATCAGCCCCAGCATTTT
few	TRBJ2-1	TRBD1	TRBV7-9	CASSLKQGQNEQFF	TGTGCCAGCAGCTTAAAACAGGGGCAGAATGAGCAGTTCTTC
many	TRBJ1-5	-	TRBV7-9	CASSHLGGDQPQHF	TGTGCCAGCAGTCACCTGGGCGGGGATCAGCCCCAGCATTTT
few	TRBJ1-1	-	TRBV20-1	CSSQARNTEAFF	TGCAGTTCCCAGGCCCGGAACACTGAAGCTTTCTTT
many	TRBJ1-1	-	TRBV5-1	CASSSGSGTEAFF	TGCGCCAGCAGCTCCGGGTCGGGCACTGAAGCTTTCTTT
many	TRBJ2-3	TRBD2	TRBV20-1	CSALPSGRRTDTQYF	TGCAGCGCACTACCTAGCGGGAGAAGAACAGATACGCAGTATTTT
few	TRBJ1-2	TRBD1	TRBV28	CASEGQDGTGYTF	TGTGCCAGCGAGGGACAGGACGGGACTGGCTACACCTTC
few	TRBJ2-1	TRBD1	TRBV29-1	CSVIDRGHPPSSYNEQFF	TGCAGCGTTATCGACAGGGGGCACCCCCCGAGCTCCTACAATGAGCAGTTCTTC
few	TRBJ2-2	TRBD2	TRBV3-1	CASSPRTSGDTNTGELFF	TGTGCCAGCAGCCCACGGACTAGCGGGGATACGAACACCGGGGAGCTGTTTTTT
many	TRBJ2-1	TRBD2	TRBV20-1	CSAASGYYNEQFF	TGCAGTGCCGCTAGCGGGTACTACAATGAGCAGTTCTTC
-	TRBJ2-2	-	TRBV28	CATRLGRNTGELFF	TGTGCCACTCGCCTGGGGCGGAACACCGGGGAGCTGTTTTTT